The clone carrying this T cell receptor beta chain was detected many times. Amplified TCR beta CDR3 regions came from RNA transcripts. The TCR CDR3 first-round RT-PCR relied on the HTBI primer set. TCRdb analysed the multiplex PCR reads with MiXCR anew, one entry per CDR3 protein. The table has hundreds of thousands of distinct CDR3 sequences, approximately 13% seen once. The data are from a study of T cells in Graves' hyperthyroidism and ophthalmopathy. Germline CDR1 is MNHEY and CDR2 is SMNVEV (reference sequence). Trimming took off 5 bases at V and 4 bases at J, with 14 bases between the two ends. The length of the CDR3 is 14 residues.

The sample comprised blood. The rearrangement links TRBV27 to TRBJ2-5, with D perhaps being TRBD1 or TRBD2 (6 bases each). The source is a woman in her 30s with Graves' hyperthyroidism that later progressed to Graves' ophthalmopathy. The CDR3 bases are TGTGCCAGCAGTCCGGGGGACACCCCAGAGACCCAGTACTTC. This codes for CASSPGDTPETQYF.